This T cell receptor beta chain comes out of a study of regulatory T cells in long-lasting Graves disease. Study-wide points: TCR diversity was lower in persistent Graves' patients than in newly diagnosed ones. The small sample size may have reduced accuracy.

Note on this clonotype: Antigen unknown.

Combining iRepertoire HTBI primers with Arm-PCR of CDR3 regions, the authors built TCR beta libraries. TCRdb reprocessed the multiplex PCR reads via MiXCR and lists one record per CDR3 protein. The sample has a few hundred thousand distinct CDR3 sequences; roughly 21% are singletons. The CDR3 is 13 residues long. The germline V and J ends were trimmed by 4 bases and 5 bases, with 7 bases remaining between them. Germline V gives CDR1 KGHDR, CDR2 SFDVKD. Documented time point: persistent/refractory GD, antithyroid drugs over 5 years with positive TRAb. The TCR library was made from RNA extracted from PBMCs.

The chain joins TRBV24-1 to TRBJ2-2; D ambiguous. The receptor was isolated from a female donor with Graves disease. The sample was peripheral blood mononuclear cells (PBMCs), taken when the disease was refractory, from a patient treated with antithyroid drugs. The CDR3 reads CATSDPKTGELFF. The CDR3 DNA is TGTGCCACCAGTGACCCTAAAACCGGGGAGCTGTTTTTT.